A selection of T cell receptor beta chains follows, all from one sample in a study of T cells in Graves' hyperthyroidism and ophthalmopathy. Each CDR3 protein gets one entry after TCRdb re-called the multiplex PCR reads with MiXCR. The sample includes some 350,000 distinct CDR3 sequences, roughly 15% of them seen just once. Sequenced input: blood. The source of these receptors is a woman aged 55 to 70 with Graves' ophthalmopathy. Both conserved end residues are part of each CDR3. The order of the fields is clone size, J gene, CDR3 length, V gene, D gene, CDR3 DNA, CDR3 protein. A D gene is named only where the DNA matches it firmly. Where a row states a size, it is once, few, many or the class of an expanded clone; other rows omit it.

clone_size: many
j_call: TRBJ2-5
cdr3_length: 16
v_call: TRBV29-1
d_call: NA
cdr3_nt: TGCAGCGTTGACGGCTACCGGGACCATCAAGGAGAGACCCAGTACTTC
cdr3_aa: CSVDGYRDHQGETQYF

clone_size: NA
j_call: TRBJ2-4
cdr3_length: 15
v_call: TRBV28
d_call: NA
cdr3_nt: TGTGCCAGCACCTCCCCCGGACATTCGAGGAACATTCAGTACTTC
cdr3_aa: CASTSPGHSRNIQYF

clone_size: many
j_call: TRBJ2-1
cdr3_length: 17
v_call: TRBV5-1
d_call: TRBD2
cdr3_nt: TGCGCCAGCAGCTTCAGGGGCGGTAGCGGGACGTACAATGAGCAGTTCTTC
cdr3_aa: CASSFRGGSGTYNEQFF

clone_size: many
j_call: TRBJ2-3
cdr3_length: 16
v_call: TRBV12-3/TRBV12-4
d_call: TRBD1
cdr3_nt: TGTGCCAGCAGCCCCGGCGGGGACAGGGGGCGCATGGCGCAGTATTTT
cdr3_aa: CASSPGGDRGRMAQYF

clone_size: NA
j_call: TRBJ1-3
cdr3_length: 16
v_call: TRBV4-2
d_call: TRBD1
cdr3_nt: TGTGCCAGCAGCTCCGGGACAGGGCTATCTGGAAACACCATATATTTT
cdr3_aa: CASSSGTGLSGNTIYF

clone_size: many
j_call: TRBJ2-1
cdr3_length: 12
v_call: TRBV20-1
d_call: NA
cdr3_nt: TGCAGTGCTAGAGGGGGAAACAATGAGCAGTTCTTC
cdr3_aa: CSARGGNNEQFF

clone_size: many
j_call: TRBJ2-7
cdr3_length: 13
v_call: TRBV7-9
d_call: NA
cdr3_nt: TGTGCCGGGGGAGGACAGACCCTTCCCGAGCAGTACTTC
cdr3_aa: CAGGGQTLPEQYF

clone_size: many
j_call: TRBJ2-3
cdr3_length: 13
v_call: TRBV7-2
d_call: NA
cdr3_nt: TGTGCCATCCGGGCTGGTCGCACAGATACGCAGTATTTT
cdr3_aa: CAIRAGRTDTQYF

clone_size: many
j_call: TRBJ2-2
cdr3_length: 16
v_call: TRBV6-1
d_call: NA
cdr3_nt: TGTGCCAGCAGTGGGACAAGAGGGAGTGGTCCCGGGGAGCTGTTTTTT
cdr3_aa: CASSGTRGSGPGELFF

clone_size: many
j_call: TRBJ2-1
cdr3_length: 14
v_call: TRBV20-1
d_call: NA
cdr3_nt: TGCAGTCTAAGGAGCGTAGAAGGGTCTGATGAGCAGTTCTTC
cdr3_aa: CSLRSVEGSDEQFF

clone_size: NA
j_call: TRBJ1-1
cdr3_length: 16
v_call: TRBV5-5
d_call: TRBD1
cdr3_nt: TGTGCCAGCAGCTTGGGCGGCCTCGACAGGGTGGTTAAAGCTTTCTTT
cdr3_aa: CASSLGGLDRVVKAFF

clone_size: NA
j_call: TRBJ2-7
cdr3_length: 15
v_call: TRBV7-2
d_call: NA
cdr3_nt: TGTGCCAGCAGCTTAGCTCCGGGTGACTCCTACGAGCAGTACTTC
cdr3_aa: CASSLAPGDSYEQYF

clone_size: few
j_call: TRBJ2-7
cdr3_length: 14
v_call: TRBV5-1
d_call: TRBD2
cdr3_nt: TGCGCCAGCAGCACGGGACTAGCGTATAACGAGCAGTACTTC
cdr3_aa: CASSTGLAYNEQYF

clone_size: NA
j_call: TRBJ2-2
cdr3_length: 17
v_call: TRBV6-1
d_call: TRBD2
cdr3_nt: TGTGCCAGCAGCACCCCGGGACTAGCGGGAATTCTCGGGGAGCTGTTTTTT
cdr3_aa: CASSTPGLAGILGELFF

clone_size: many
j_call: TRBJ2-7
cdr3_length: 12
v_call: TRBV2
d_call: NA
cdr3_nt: TGTGCCAGCAGTGAAACGGGCTACGAGCAGTACTTC
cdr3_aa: CASSETGYEQYF

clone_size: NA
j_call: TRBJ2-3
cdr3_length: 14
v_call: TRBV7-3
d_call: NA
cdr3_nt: TGTGCCAGCAGCTTAAAAGGACTCACAGATACGCAGTATTTT
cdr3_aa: CASSLKGLTDTQYF

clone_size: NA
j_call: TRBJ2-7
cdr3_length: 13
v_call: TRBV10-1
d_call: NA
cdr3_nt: TGCGCCAGCTCGGAGCGGGACACCCACGAGCAGTACTTC
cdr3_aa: CASSERDTHEQYF

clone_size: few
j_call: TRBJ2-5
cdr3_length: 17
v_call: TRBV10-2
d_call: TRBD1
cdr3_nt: TGCGCCAAGGAGACTTGGGACAGGGGGCCCAAGGGAGAGACCCAGTACTTC
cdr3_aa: CAKETWDRGPKGETQYF

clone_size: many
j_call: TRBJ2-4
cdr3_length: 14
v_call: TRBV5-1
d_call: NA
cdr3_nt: TGCGCCAGCAGCTTGGAGGTCACAAAAAACATTCAGTACTTC
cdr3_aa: CASSLEVTKNIQYF

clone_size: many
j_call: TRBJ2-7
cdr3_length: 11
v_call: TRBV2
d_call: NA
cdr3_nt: TGTGCCAGCGGATTAGGGGTCGAGCAGTACTTC
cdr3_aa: CASGLGVEQYF

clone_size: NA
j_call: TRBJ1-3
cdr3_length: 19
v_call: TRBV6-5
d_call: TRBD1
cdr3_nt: TGTGCCAGCAGTTACCCGGACACCTTGTACAGGGGCTCTGGAAACACCATATATTTT
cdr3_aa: CASSYPDTLYRGSGNTIYF

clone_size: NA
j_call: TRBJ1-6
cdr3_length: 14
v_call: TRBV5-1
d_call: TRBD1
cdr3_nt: TGCGCCAGCAGCCCGACAGGGGATAATTCACCCCTCCACTTT
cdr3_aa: CASSPTGDNSPLHF

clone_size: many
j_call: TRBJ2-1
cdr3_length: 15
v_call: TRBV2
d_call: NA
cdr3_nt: TGTGCCAGCAGTGTGAATCTACTTCAAGGGAATGAGCAGTTCTTC
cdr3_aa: CASSVNLLQGNEQFF

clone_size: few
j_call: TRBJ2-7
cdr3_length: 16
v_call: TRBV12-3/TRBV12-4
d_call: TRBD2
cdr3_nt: TGTGCCAGCAGTTCAGGTGGCGCGGGAGGCGGATACGAGCAGTACTTC
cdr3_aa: CASSSGGAGGGYEQYF

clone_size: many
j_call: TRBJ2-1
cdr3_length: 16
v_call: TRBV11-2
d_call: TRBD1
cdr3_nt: TGTGCCAGCAGCTCAAGAGGGGGCAGCGGATACAATGAGCAGTTCTTC
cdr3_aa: CASSSRGGSGYNEQFF

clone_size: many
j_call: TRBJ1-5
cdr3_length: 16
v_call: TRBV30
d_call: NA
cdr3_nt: TGTGCCTGGAGTGTTGAGGGTACCATGGGCAATCAGCCCCAGCATTTT
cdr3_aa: CAWSVEGTMGNQPQHF

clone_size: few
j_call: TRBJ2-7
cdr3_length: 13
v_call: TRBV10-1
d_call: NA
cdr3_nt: TGCGCCAGCAGTGAACTAGCTGGGTCTCTGCAGTACTTC
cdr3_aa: CASSELAGSLQYF

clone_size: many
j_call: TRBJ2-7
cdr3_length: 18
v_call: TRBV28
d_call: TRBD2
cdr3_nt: TGTGCCAGCAGCCCGGGTCTGGGGGGGGTAGCGGGAGAGGTAGAGCAGTACTTC
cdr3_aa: CASSPGLGGVAGEVEQYF

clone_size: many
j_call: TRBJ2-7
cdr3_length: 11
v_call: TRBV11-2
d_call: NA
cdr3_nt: TGTGCCAGCAGCCTTCAGTACGAGCAGTACTTC
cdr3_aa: CASSLQYEQYF

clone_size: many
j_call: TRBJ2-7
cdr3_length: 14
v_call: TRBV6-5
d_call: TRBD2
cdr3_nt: TGTGCCAGCAGTTACTCACTAGCGGCCTACGAGCAGTACTTC
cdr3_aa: CASSYSLAAYEQYF

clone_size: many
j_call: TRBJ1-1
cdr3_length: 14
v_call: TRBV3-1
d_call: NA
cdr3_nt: TGTGCCAGCAGCCAAGCGACCGGAGGGACTGAAGCTTTCTTT
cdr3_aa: CASSQATGGTEAFF

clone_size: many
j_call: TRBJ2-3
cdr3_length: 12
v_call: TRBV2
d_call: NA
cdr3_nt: TGTGCCAGCAGTACACACACAGGTACGCAGTATTTT
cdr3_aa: CASSTHTGTQYF

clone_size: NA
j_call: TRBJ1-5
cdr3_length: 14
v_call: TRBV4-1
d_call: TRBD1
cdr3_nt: TGCGCCAGCAGCCCCCGGACAGGGGATGGGCCCCAGCATTTT
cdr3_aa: CASSPRTGDGPQHF

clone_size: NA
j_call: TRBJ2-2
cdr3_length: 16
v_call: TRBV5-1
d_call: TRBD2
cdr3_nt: TGCGCCAGCAGCTTTGGGGCGGGAGGAGGCACCGGGGAGCTGTTTTTT
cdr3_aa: CASSFGAGGGTGELFF

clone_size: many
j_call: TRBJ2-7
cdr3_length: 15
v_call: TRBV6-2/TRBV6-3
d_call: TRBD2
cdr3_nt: TGTGCCAGCATGCATGGGCTAGCGGGAGTGAACGAGCAGTACTTC
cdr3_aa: CASMHGLAGVNEQYF

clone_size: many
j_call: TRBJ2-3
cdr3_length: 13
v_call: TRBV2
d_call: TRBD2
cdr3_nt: TGTGCCAGCACCAGGGAGGGTGCAGATACGCAGTATTTT
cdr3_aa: CASTREGADTQYF

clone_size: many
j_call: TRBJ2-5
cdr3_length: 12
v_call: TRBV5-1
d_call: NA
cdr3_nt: TGCGCCAGCAGCACAAACCAAGAGACCCAGTACTTC
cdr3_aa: CASSTNQETQYF

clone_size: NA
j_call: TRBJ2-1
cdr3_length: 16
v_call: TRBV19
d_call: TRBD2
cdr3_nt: TGTGCCAGTAGTATAAGTAGCGGGAGTGGGTACAATGAGCAGTTCTTC
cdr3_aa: CASSISSGSGYNEQFF

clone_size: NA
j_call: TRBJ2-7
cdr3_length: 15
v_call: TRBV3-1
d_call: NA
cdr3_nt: TGTGCCAGCAGCCAAGGGGGGCGGAGGGCTTACGAGCAGTACTTC
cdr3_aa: CASSQGGRRAYEQYF

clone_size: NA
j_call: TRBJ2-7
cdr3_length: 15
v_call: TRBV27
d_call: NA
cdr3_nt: TGTGCCAGCAGGACAAACAGGGAAAAGTTCTACGAGCAGTACTTC
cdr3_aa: CASRTNREKFYEQYF

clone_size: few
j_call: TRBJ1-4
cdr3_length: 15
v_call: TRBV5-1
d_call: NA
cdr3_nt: TGCGCCGGCAGCTTGGACAGTTACAGACGCGGAAAACTGTTTTTT
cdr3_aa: CAGSLDSYRRGKLFF

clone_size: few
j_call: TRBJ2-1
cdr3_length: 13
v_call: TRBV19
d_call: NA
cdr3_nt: TGTGCCAGTAGTAAGGGACTGTACAATGAGCAGTTCTTC
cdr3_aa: CASSKGLYNEQFF

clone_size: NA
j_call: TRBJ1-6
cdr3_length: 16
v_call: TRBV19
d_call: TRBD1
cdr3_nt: TGTGCCAGTCGATTGGGCCGGACAGGGCTCAATTCACCCCTCCACTTT
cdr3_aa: CASRLGRTGLNSPLHF

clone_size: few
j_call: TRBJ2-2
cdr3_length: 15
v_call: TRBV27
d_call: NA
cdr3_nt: TGTGCCAGCAGTTTTCTGGGACCACACACCGGGGAGCTGTTTTTT
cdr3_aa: CASSFLGPHTGELFF

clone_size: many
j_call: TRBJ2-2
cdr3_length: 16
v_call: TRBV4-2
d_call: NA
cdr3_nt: TGTGCCAGCAGCCCCCGACTAGACTGGCGGACCGGGGAGCTGTTTTTT
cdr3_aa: CASSPRLDWRTGELFF